This passage covers 10 T cell receptor beta chains from one sample sequenced in a study of T cell responses to AZD1222 COVID-19 vaccine. Only in-frame clones appear in the TCRdb table, and some are missing; sequencing was by immunoSEQ multiplex PCR. This table has 150,000 or so clones, over 75% appearing once. Material: peripheral blood, obtained on day 0 of AZD1222 vaccination. These receptor sequences come from an adult in good health.

This rearrangement joins TRBV12-3 or TRBV12-4 to TRBJ2-7; maybe TRBD2 (6 bases). The V gene lost 4 bases and the J gene lost 11 bases, with 15 bases spanning the gap. The length of the CDR3 is 12 residues. For the CDR3, the DNA is TGTGCCAGCAGTTCGACACCGACTAGGGAGTACTTC. Its protein product is CASSSTPTREYF.

The chain joins TRBV14 to TRBJ2-3; the match to TRBD2 covers 11 bases. Losses at the gene ends were 6 bases for V and 3 bases for J; bases not matched to a gene: 8. Germline assignment: CDR1 SGHDN and CDR2 FVKESK. The CDR3 spans 16 residues. DNA of the CDR3: TGTGCCAGCAGTGCAGAACTAGCGGGAGTAACAGATACGCAGTATTTT. Amino acid sequence: CASSAELAGVTDTQYF.

V is TRBV30 and J is TRBJ1-5, with D uncertain. Germline V gene data show CDR1 as GTSNPN and CDR2 as SVGIG (reference sequence). V was pared by 4 bases and J by 7 bases, with 11 bases between. The CDR3 loop spans 12 amino acids. For the CDR3, the DNA is TGTGCCTGGAACGCAGGAGACCAGCCCCAGCATTTT. This codes for CAWNAGDQPQHF.

The chain carries TRBV6-1 and TRBJ1-5; 7 nucleotides agree with TRBD1. Germline CDR1 MNHNS, CDR2 SASEGT. The CDR3 loop spans 18 amino acids. The ends lost 1 base at V and 4 bases at J; junction bases unmatched: 13. The CDR3 region is CASSEGDSYQRPNQPQHF. In DNA, the CDR3 is TGTGCCAGCAGTGAAGGGGACAGCTATCAGCGGCCTAATCAGCCCCAGCATTTT.

The sample holds one count of this clone. The chain joins TRBV6-5 to TRBJ2-6; the D is unclear. The CDR3 has 13 amino acids. Germline CDR1 reads MNHEY; CDR2 reads SVGAGI. V was clipped by 3 bases and J by 2 bases, with 2 bases between them. DNA for the CDR3: TGTGCCAGCAGTTATCCTGGGGCCAACGTCCTGACTTTC. Its protein is CASSYPGANVLTF.

CDR3 protein: CASSYSSNYGYTF. CDR3 DNA: TGTGCCAGCAGTTATTCCTCTAACTATGGCTACACCTTC. The V call is TRBV6-6, the J call TRBJ1-2, with D unclear. The CDR3 spans 13 residues. V lost 3 bases and J 0 bases, leaving 5 bases between the germline ends. Germline-derived CDR1 and CDR2 are MNHNY and SVGAGI (reference sequence).

The V and J genes are TRBV24-1 and TRBJ2-1, with 11 bases fitting TRBD1. Germline trimming cut 5 bases from V and 4 bases from J; bases unmatched to any gene: 6. In germline, CDR1 is KGHDR, CDR2 SFDVKD. This CDR3 has 16 residues. The CDR3 DNA is TGTGCCACCAGTGGCGGGACAGGGGGGAAATACAATGAGCAGTTCTTC. It translates to CATSGGTGGKYNEQFF.

This rearrangement joins TRBV18 to TRBJ1-1, with 7 bases fitting TRBD1. There are 12 residues in the CDR3. CDR1 and CDR2 from the germline V gene are KGHSH and LQKENI. Trimming removed 3 bases from V and 5 bases from J; junction bases left unmatched: 0. The CDR3 protein is CASSPTGTEAFF. CDR3 sequence (DNA): TGTGCCAGCTCACCGACAGGGACTGAAGCTTTCTTT.

The V and J genes are TRBV6-5 and TRBJ2-1; 10 bases agree with TRBD2. Germline CDR1 MNHEY, CDR2 SVGAGI. This CDR3 is 16 amino acids long. The ends lost 4 bases at V and 7 bases at J; junction bases unmatched: 10. CDR3 in DNA: TGTGCCAGCAGTTTCGGTGAAGCGGGGGGGCCTAATGAGCAGTTCTTC. It is translated as CASSFGEAGGPNEQFF.

The chain couples TRBV2 to TRBJ2-1, with D unresolved. The V end was cut by 1 base, the J end by 6 bases, with 10 bases between. The CDR3 length is 14 residues. The V gene's germline CDR1 is SNHLY and CDR2 FYNNEI. The DNA of the CDR3 is TGTGCCAGCAGTGAAGGCCCAATGGGCAATGAGCAGTTCTTC. This gives the protein CASSEGPMGNEQFF.